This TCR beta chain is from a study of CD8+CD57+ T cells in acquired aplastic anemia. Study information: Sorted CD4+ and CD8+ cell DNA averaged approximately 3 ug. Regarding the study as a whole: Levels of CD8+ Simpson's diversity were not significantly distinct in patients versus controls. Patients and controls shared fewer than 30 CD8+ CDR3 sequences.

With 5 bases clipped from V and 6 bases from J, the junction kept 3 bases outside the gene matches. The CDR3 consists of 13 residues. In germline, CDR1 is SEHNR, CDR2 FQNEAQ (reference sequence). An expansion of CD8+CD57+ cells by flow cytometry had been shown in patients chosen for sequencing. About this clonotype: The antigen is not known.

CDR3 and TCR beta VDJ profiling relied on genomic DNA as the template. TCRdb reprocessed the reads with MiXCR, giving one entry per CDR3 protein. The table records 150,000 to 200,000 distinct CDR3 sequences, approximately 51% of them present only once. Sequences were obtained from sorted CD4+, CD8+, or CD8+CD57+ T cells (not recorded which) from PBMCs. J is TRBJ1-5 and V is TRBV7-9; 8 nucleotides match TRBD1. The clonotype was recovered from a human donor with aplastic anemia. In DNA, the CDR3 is TGTGCCAGCAGCGGGACAGGTTTTCAGCCCCAGCATTTT. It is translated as CASSGTGFQPQHF.